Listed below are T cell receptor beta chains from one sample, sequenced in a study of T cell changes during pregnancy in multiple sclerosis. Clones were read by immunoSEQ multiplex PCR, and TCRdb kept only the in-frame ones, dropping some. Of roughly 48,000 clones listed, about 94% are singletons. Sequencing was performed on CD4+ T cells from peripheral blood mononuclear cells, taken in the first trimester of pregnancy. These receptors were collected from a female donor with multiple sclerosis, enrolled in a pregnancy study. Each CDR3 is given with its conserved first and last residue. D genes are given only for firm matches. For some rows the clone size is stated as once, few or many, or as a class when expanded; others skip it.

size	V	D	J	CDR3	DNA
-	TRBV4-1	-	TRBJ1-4	CASSLTDRRSEKLFF	TGCGCCAGCAGCCTTACCGACAGACGGAGTGAAAAACTGTTTTTT
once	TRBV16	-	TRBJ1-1	CASSQTSNGINREAFF	TGTGCCAGCAGCCAAACCTCAAACGGGATAAACCGTGAAGCTTTCTTT
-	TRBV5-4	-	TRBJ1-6	CASSLEHPNSPLHF	TGTGCCAGCAGCTTGGAGCATCCCAATTCACCCCTCCACTTT
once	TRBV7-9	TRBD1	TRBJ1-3	CASSSQQGVAGNTIYF	TGTGCCAGCAGCTCCCAACAGGGGGTTGCTGGAAACACCATATATTTT
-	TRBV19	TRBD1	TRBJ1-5	CASSIFATGHQPQHF	TGTGCCAGTAGTATTTTCGCGACAGGGCATCAGCCCCAGCATTTT
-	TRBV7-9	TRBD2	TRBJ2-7	CASGASGGDEQYF	TGTGCCAGCGGAGCTAGCGGGGGGGACGAGCAGTACTTC
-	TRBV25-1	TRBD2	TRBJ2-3	CASTISTGGGGADTQYF	TGTGCCAGCACCATAAGTACGGGCGGGGGTGGGGCAGATACGCAGTATTTT
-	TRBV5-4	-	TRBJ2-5	CASSLSEGVKGETQYF	TGTGCCAGCAGCTTGTCAGAGGGGGTGAAGGGGGAGACCCAGTACTTC
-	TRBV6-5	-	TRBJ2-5	CASSYATGTGTQYF	TGTGCCAGCAGTTACGCAACAGGGACGGGGACCCAGTACTTC
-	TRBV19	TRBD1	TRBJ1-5	CASTDRVHQPQHF	TGTGCCAGTACAGACAGGGTACACCAGCCCCAGCATTTT
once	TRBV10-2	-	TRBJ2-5	CASSPDTYQETQYF	TGCGCCAGCAGTCCGGACACATACCAAGAGACCCAGTACTTC
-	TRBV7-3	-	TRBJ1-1	CASSLGRGSTEAFF	TGTGCCAGCAGCTTGGGAAGGGGAAGCACTGAAGCTTTCTTT
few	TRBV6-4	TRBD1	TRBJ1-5	CANYRDRGQPQHF	TGTGCCAATTACCGGGACAGGGGACAGCCCCAGCATTTT
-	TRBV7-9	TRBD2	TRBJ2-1	CASSPGLANNEQFF	TGTGCCAGCAGCCCCGGACTAGCGAACAATGAGCAGTTCTTC
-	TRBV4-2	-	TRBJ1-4	CASSQVMLGGNEKLFF	TGTGCCAGCAGCCAAGTTATGTTGGGGGGAAATGAAAAACTGTTTTTT
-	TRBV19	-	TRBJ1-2	CASSMTSGWYGYTF	TGTGCCAGTAGTATGACCTCCGGGTGGTATGGCTACACCTTC
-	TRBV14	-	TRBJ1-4	CASSQKGVGRATNEKLFF	TGTGCCAGCAGCCAAAAAGGGGTAGGACGGGCAACTAATGAAAAACTGTTTTTT
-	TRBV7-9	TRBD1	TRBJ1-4	CASSRGQGGEKLFF	TGTGCCAGCAGCCGAGGACAGGGGGGCGAAAAACTGTTTTTT
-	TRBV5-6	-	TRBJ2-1	CASSLNRGNEQFF	TGTGCCAGCAGCTTGAATCGGGGCAATGAGCAGTTCTTC
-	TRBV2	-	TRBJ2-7	CASKLVVEQYF	TGTGCCAGCAAGCTAGTCGTCGAGCAGTACTTC
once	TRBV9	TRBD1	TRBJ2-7	CASSPGQENEQYF	TGTGCCAGCAGCCCAGGACAGGAAAACGAGCAGTACTTC
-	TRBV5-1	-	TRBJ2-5	CASSLVLAETQYF	TGCGCCAGCAGCTTGGTTCTTGCGGAGACCCAGTACTTC
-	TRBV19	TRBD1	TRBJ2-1	CASSRTGGIVEQFF	TGTGCCAGTAGTAGGACAGGGGGTATAGTTGAGCAGTTCTTC
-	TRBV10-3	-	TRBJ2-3	CAISEWGGEADTQYF	TGTGCCATCAGTGAGTGGGGGGGCGAAGCAGATACGCAGTATTTT